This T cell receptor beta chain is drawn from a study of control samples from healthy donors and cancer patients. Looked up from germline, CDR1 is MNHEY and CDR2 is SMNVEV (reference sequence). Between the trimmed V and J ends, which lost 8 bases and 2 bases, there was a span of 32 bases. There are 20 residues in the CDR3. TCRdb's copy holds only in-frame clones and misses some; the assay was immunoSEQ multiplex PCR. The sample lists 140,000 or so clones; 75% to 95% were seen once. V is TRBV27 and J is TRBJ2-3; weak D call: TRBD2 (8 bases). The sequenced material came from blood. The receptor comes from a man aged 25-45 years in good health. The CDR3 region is CASSTRQGRVAGQHTDTQYF. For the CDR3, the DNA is TGTGCCAGCTCCACCCGACAGGGAAGGGTAGCGGGGCAGCACACAGATACGCAGTATTTT.